One and the same sample provided the 17 T cell receptor beta chains below, sequenced in a study of T cell repertoires in cytomegalovirus infection (dated by TCRdb to 2018 to 2020). For these TCRs, the target antigens are not known. Sequencing was performed on an Illumina HiSeq 1500. Through fastp at Q25 and MiXCR, TCRdb rebuilt clones from the public reads, retaining in-frame beta chains. Records with the same CDR3 protein are collapsed into one entry carrying the most frequent genes and DNA. In all, the sample holds about 900,000 distinct CDR3 sequences, and approximately 31% of those were seen once. Jointly, the top ten make up about an eighth of the sample. The sample's treatment or condition label, decoded: in vitro stimulation with specific CMV peptide epitopes to enrich CMV-specific T cells. This sample comprised cultured CD8+ T cells from PBMCs, obtained from culture after CMV antigen stimulation. The receptors here all came from a human donor in good health (CMV status not recorded). Some clones in this sample may be carry-over from other donors' samples.

V usage is TRBV6-6 and J usage is TRBJ1-3; TRBD1 might be the D (6 bases). Germline V lookup: CDR1 MNHNY, CDR2 SVGAGI (reference sequence). The CDR3 loop spans 17 amino acids. Trimming took 2 bases from V and 4 from J, leaving 18 bases between them. The CDR3 DNA is TGTGCCAGCAGTTACGGACAGCCACCTTCGGCCGGAAACACCATATATTTT. Its protein product is CASSYGQPPSAGNTIYF.

This rearrangement joins TRBV11-2 to TRBJ2-1; TRBD1 matches 7 bases. The CDR3 contains 16 residues. V dropped 2 bases and J dropped 2; count of bases not matched to a gene: 6. Germline CDR1 is SGHAT and CDR2 is FQNNGV. In DNA, the CDR3 is TGTGCCAGCAGCTTACGACAGGGAATCCCCTACAATGAGCAGTTCTTC. It codes for CASSLRQGIPYNEQFF.

The V and J genes are TRBV6-1 and TRBJ1-5, with D tentatively TRBD1 (5 bases). Trimming left V 2 bases short and J 3 bases short, with 14 bases between. Per the germline V gene, CDR1 is MNHNS and CDR2 is SASEGT. This CDR3 contains 16 residues. The CDR3 sequence is CASSERRWDSNQPQHF. Here the CDR3 DNA reads TGTGCCAGCAGTGAACGTAGATGGGACTCCAATCAGCCCCAGCATTTT.

This clonotype was counted between two and nine times. The chain is built from TRBV7-3 and TRBJ2-1, with TRBD1 matching over 9 bases. The CDR3 has 15 amino acids. Losses at the gene ends were 5 bases for V and 5 bases for J; bases not matched to a gene: 7. Germline V gene data show CDR1 as SGHTA and CDR2 as FQGTGA. The CDR3 DNA is TGTGCCAGCAGCCGGGGGACAGGGCGTAACAATGAGCAGTTCTTC. It codes for CASSRGTGRNNEQFF.

In this sample, this clonotype turned up a few times. This sequence joins TRBV11-1 and TRBJ2-1; D may be TRBD1 (5 bases). The CDR3 has 16 residues. CDR1 and CDR2 from the germline V gene are SGHAT and FQDESV (reference sequence). V gave up 2 bases and J gave up 3 bases, with 14 bases separating them. CDR3 sequence (DNA): TGTGCCAGCAGCTTAATCTGGCCAGGGAACTACAATGAGCAGTTCTTC. Translation gives CASSLIWPGNYNEQFF.

This chain joins TRBV6-5 and TRBJ2-3, with 9 nucleotides matching TRBD1. V lost 2 bases, J lost 9 bases, and 3 bases stayed unmatched. Germline loops: CDR1 MNHEY, CDR2 SVGAGI. This CDR3 region has 13 residues. CDR3: CASSYRTGGTQYF. The CDR3 DNA reads as TGTGCCAGCAGTTACCGAACAGGGGGCACGCAGTATTTT.

This chain connects TRBV14 to TRBJ2-5; 7 bases map to TRBD1. The CDR3 is 15 amino acids. Looked up from germline, CDR1 is SGHDN and CDR2 is FVKESK. The junction had 6 bases not matched to a gene; V was cut back by 3 bases and J by 2 bases. This CDR3 reads CASSHPDRAQETQYF. CDR3 bases: TGTGCCAGCAGCCACCCCGACAGGGCGCAAGAGACCCAGTACTTC.

This clonotype has a handful of counts. V gene TRBV27 combines with J gene TRBJ2-5, with TRBD1 matching over 9 bases. The CDR3 sequence is 16 residues long. With 5 bases clipped from V and 1 base from J, the junction kept 8 bases outside the gene matches. The germline V gene encodes CDR1 MNHEY and CDR2 SMNVEV (reference sequence). The CDR3 region is CASSPRQGVGQETQYF. The CDR3 nucleotides are TGTGCCAGCAGTCCCAGACAGGGGGTGGGCCAAGAGACCCAGTACTTC.

V is TRBV5-6 and J is TRBJ2-5, with D unresolved. The CDR3 contains 12 residues. The ends were cut back, 2 bases at V and 7 bases at J, with 9 bases in the middle. In germline, CDR1 is SGHDT, CDR2 YYEEEE. Here the CDR3 reads CASSFGSTTQYF. CDR3 in DNA: TGTGCCAGCAGCTTTGGTAGCACGACCCAGTACTTC.

In the case of this clonotype: This clone may be a read error of a much larger clone one base away. This sequence joins TRBV7-3 and TRBJ2-6; 8 nucleotides align to TRBD1. Germline assignment: CDR1 SGHTA and CDR2 FQGTGA. The CDR3 contains 19 residues. The CDR3 DNA follows: TGTGCCAACAGCTTAGAGGGTGGACAGGGCAACTCTGGGGCCAACGTCCTGACTTTC. Protein: CANSLEGGQGNSGANVLTF.

This clonotype has more than one count but fewer than ten. CDR3 residues: CASSDTSGVYNEQFF. CDR3 DNA sequence: TGTGCCAGCAGTGACACATCAGGGGTCTACAATGAGCAGTTCTTC. The chain is built from TRBV2 and TRBJ2-1; TRBD1 might be the D (6 bases). The ends were cut back, 3 bases at V and 3 bases at J, with 12 bases in the middle. CDR1 and CDR2 from the germline V gene are SNHLY and FYNNEI. CDR3 length: 15 amino acids. The variable domain in full, with the rest retrieved from reference TRBV2 and TRBJ2-1, is EPEVTQTPSHQVTQMGQEVILRCVPISNHLYFYWYRQILGQKVEFLVSFYNNEISEKSEIFDDQFSVERPDGSNFTLKIRSTKLEDSAMYFCASSDTSGVYNEQFFGPGTRLTVL.

CDR3 in amino acids: CASSSQQGGSPLHF. The CDR3 nucleotides are TGTGCCAGCAGCTCCCAACAGGGAGGTTCACCCCTCCACTTT. The chain couples TRBV13 to TRBJ1-6; D is possibly TRBD1 (6 bases). The CDR3 covers 14 residues. Germline lookup yields CDR1 PRHDT and CDR2 FYEKMQ (reference sequence). V gave up 4 bases and J gave up 9 bases, with 13 bases separating them.

The chain combines TRBV12-3 or TRBV12-4 with TRBJ1-6, with unresolved D. This CDR3 comprises 11 residues. V was clipped by 8 bases and J by 6 bases, with 5 bases between them. CDR3 in amino acids: CASRTNSPLHF. The CDR3 bases are TGTGCCAGCCGGACTAATTCACCCCTCCACTTT.

Comment on this clonotype: One junction end does not reproduce the germline sequence, and a read error may be involved. This chain links TRBV28 with TRBJ2-4; the match to TRBD2 covers 12 bases. Germline V gene sequence: CDR1 MDHEN, CDR2 SYDVKM. The CDR3 is 18 residues long. The DNA of the CDR3 is TGTGCGAGCAGTCGTAGACTAGCGGGGGAACTAGCCAAAAACATTCAGTACTTC. It specifies CASSRRLAGELAKNIQYF.

This clonotype has a handful of counts. The chain combines TRBV9 with TRBJ2-3; TRBD1 aligns across 10 bases. The ends lost 3 bases at V and 4 bases at J; junction bases unmatched: 5. This CDR3 is 15 amino acids long. Germline V gene lookup returns CDR1 SGDLS and CDR2 YYNGEE. This CDR3 is CASSGTGGLSDTQYF. The CDR3 DNA follows: TGTGCCAGCAGCGGGACAGGGGGTCTCTCAGATACGCAGTATTTT.

Remarks on this clonotype: This sequence may be a read error, since a much larger clone differs from it by one base. This chain uses TRBV4-2 with TRBJ2-3, with D unclear. V lost 4 bases, J lost 0 bases, and 11 bases lay in between. CDR3 length: 15 residues. CDR1 is LGHNA, CDR2 YNFKEQ, per germline. Here the CDR3 DNA reads TGTGCCAGCAGCCCCCGGAACAGAAGCACAGATACGCAGTATTTT. Protein product: CASSPRNRSTDTQYF.

V and J are TRBV5-6 and TRBJ2-2; a possible D gene is TRBD1 (5 bases). In germline, CDR1 is SGHDT, CDR2 YYEEEE. This CDR3 spans 15 amino acids. Between the trimmed V and J ends, which lost 3 bases and 6 bases, there was a span of 15 bases. The CDR3 loop reads CASSYPGRAAGELFF. The CDR3 nucleotides are TGTGCCAGCAGCTATCCGGGCAGGGCGGCCGGGGAGCTGTTTTTT.